This T cell receptor beta chain was captured by sequencing in a study of cytomegalovirus exposure and HLA in healthy donors. The overall study: Membership in the Caucasian-associated ancestry cluster was found for 81% of approximately 430 genotyped donors.

Germline CDR1 reads SGHNT; CDR2 reads YYREEE (reference sequence). V lost 7 bases and J lost 1, with 17 bases in between. This CDR3 spans 15 amino acids. The PCR had 60 Vbeta and 13 Jbeta primers. This table comes from immunoSEQ multiplex PCR, and its TCRdb copy is limited to in-frame clones, with some not included. Here the sample table reports just over 150,000 clones. The V and J genes are TRBV5-4 and TRBJ1-1; the D gene is possibly TRBD1 (5 bases). The sample consisted of PBMCs. The TCR was taken from an older woman in good health and CMV-seronegative. The CDR3 nucleotides read TGTGCCAGCCGGTGGGGGGTAGGGCAGAACACTGAAGCTTTCTTT. It translates to CASRWGVGQNTEAFF. The full variable domain, completed using reference TRBV5-4 and TRBJ1-1, is ETGVTQSPTHLIKTRGQQVTLRCSSQSGHNTVSWYQQALGQGPQFIFQYYREEENGRGNFPPRFSGLQFPNYSSELNVNALELDDSALYLCASRWGVGQNTEAFFGQGTRLTVV.